This T cell receptor beta chain was recovered during a study of blood T cell repertoires in COVID-19. Study-wide background: The study drew acute and convalescent COVID-19 samples from the United States, Italy and Spain. The analysed material was cDNA or gDNA that came from T cells, B-cell-depleted T cells, or PBMCs.

Some clones are missing from TCRdb's copy, which holds only in-frame ones; the method was immunoSEQ multiplex PCR. This table has roughly 150,000 clones, roughly 88% appearing once. This clone was seen just once. The V end was cut by 5 bases, the J end by 3 bases, with 10 bases between. Germline assignment: CDR1 LNHNV and CDR2 YYDKDF (reference sequence). This CDR3 has 13 residues. One Seattle source followed patients from active infection through their disease course. The clonotype was recovered from a man aged 18 to 30 with COVID-19, enrolled during active disease. The specimen sequenced was peripheral blood. The chain joins TRBV15 to TRBJ1-1, with D maybe TRBD1 (5 bases). CDR3 sequence (DNA): TGTGCCACCAGCCCAGGGTTCCACACTGAAGCTTTCTTT. Protein product: CATSPGFHTEAFF.